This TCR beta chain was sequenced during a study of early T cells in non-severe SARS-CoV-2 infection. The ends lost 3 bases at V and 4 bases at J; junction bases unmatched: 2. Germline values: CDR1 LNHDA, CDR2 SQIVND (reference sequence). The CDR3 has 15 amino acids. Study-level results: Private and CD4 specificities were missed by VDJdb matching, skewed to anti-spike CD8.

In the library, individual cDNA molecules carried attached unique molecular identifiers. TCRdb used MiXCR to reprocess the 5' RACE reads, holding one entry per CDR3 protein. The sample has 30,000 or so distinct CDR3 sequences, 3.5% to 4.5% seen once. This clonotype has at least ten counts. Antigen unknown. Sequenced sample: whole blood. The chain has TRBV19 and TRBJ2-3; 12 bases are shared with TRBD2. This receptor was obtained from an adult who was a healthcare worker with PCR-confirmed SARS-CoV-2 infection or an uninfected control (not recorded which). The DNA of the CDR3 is TGTGCCAGTAGTATGACTAGCGGGAGCGCAGATACGCAGTATTTT. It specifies CASSMTSGSADTQYF.